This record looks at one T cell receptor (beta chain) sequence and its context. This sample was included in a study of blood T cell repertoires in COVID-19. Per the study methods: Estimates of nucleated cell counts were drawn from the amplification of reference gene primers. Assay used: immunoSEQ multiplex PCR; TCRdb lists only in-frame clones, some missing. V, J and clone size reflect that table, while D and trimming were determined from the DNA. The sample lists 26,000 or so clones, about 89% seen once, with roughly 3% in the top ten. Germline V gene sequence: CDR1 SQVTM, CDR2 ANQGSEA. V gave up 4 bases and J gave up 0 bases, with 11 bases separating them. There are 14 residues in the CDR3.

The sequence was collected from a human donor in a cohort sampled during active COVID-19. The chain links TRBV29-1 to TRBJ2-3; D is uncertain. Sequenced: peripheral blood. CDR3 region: CSVAFGLSTDTQYF. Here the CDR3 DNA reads TGCAGCGTTGCTTTTGGCTTAAGCACAGATACGCAGTATTTT.